A single sample gave rise to the 27 T cell receptor beta chains below, sequenced in a study of shared clonotypes between healthy human individuals. TCRdb's copy holds only in-frame clones and misses some; the assay was immunoSEQ multiplex PCR. The repertoire holds 800,000 or so clones, with about 96% as singletons. Selected positively for CCR7 and CD45RO-negative, naive CD8 cells excluded terminally differentiated effector memory CD45RA+ cells. The sequenced sample was naive CD8+ T cells sorted from blood. Receptors originate from a man younger than 40 in good health.

This rearrangement joins TRBV29-1 to TRBJ2-2; D is ambiguous. Germline V gene data show CDR1 as SQVTM and CDR2 as ANQGSEA. This CDR3 contains 12 residues. V lost 1 base and J lost 8, with 8 bases in between. The CDR3 DNA reads TGCAGCGTTGAAGTCGTAGAAGGGGAGCTGTTTTTT. Translating it yields CSVEVVEGELFF.

V and J are TRBV19 and TRBJ2-1; D remains unclear. The germline V gene encodes CDR1 LNHDA and CDR2 SQIVND (reference sequence). The CDR3 loop spans 13 amino acids. Trimming removed 5 bases from V and 10 bases from J, with 15 bases in between. The CDR3 bases are TGTGCCAGTAGTTCAGTCCCCCTTTGGGAGCAGTTCTTC. Protein: CASSSVPLWEQFF.

The chain recombines TRBV5-6 with TRBJ1-4, with D perhaps matching TRBD1 (5 bases). The germline V and J ends were trimmed by 1 base and 0 bases, with 13 bases remaining between them. The length of the CDR3 is 17 residues. Germline-derived CDR1 and CDR2 are SGHDT and YYEEEE. The CDR3 DNA sequence: TGTGCCAGCAGCTTGACAGGAGGACGGTCAACTAATGAAAAACTGTTTTTT. It specifies CASSLTGGRSTNEKLFF. The variable domain in full, with the rest retrieved from reference TRBV5-6 and TRBJ1-4, is DAGVTQSPTHLIKTRGQQVTLRCSPKSGHDTVSWYQQALGQGPQFIFQYYEEEERQRGNFPDRFSGHQFPNYSSELNVNALLLGDSALYLCASSLTGGRSTNEKLFFGSGTQLSVL.

This sequence joins TRBV27 and TRBJ2-4, with TRBD2 matching over 11 bases. With 4 bases clipped from V and 3 bases from J, the junction kept 5 bases outside the gene matches. Germline CDR1 MNHEY, CDR2 SMNVEV (reference sequence). The CDR3 has 16 residues. The CDR3 DNA sequence: TGTGCCAGCAGTTCTCGGCTAGCGGGGGGCAAAAACATTCAGTACTTC. It encodes CASSSRLAGGKNIQYF.

The chain joins TRBV13 to TRBJ1-1, with 9 bases identical to TRBD1. Germline V CDR1 and CDR2: PRHDT, FYEKMQ (reference sequence). The length of the CDR3 is 12 residues. The junction had 5 bases not matched to a gene; V was cut back by 4 bases and J by 11 bases. CDR3 residues: CASSYGQGSAFF. CDR3 bases: TGTGCCAGCAGCTACGGACAGGGGTCGGCTTTCTTT.

In this sample, this clone turned up once. The chain employs TRBV28 and TRBJ1-5, with 10 bases aligning to TRBD1. Germline V lookup: CDR1 MDHEN, CDR2 SYDVKM. CDR3 size: 15 residues. J lost 8 bases, V lost 4 bases, and 8 bases had no gene match. CDR3 sequence: CASSSGQGNKEPQHF. The CDR3 bases are TGTGCCAGCAGTTCGGGACAGGGGAACAAAGAGCCCCAGCATTTT.

The rearrangement uses TRBV2 and TRBJ2-7, with D unresolved. This CDR3 contains 16 residues. The V and J ends lost 4 bases and 3 bases respectively, with 19 bases between them. The germline V gene encodes CDR1 SNHLY and CDR2 FYNNEI. This chain's CDR3 is CASSVGLSLSGYEQYF. The CDR3 DNA reads as TGTGCCAGCAGTGTGGGGTTGTCTCTGTCGGGCTACGAGCAGTACTTC.

The J gene is TRBJ2-1, the V gene TRBV7-9; D might be TRBD2 (6 bases). Germline V gene data show CDR1 as SEHNR and CDR2 as FQNEAQ (reference sequence). The CDR3 length is 12 residues. Trimming stripped 6 bases from V and 7 bases from J, with 10 bases between. CDR3 protein: CASRAGTNEQFF. CDR3 nucleotides: TGTGCCAGCAGGGCTGGGACTAATGAGCAGTTCTTC.

The chain joins TRBV5-5 to TRBJ1-5, with D tentatively TRBD1 (6 bases). Germline values: CDR1 SGHKS, CDR2 YYEKEE (reference sequence). Trimming removed 0 bases at V and 1 base at J, with 14 bases between. CDR3 length equals 17 residues. Written as DNA, the CDR3 is TGTGCCAGCAGCTTGGGTGGGGGCCCTACCAGCAATCAGCCCCAGCATTTT. Translated, it gives CASSLGGGPTSNQPQHF.

The V and J genes are TRBV30 and TRBJ1-5; no clear D gene. Germline V CDR1 and CDR2: GTSNPN, SVGIG (reference sequence). CDR3 length equals 13 residues. Trimming cost V 3 bases and J 3 bases, with 9 bases left between them. DNA of the CDR3: TGTGCCTGGAGGGGGTCCAACAATCAGCCCCAGCATTTT. Its protein is CAWRGSNNQPQHF.

J is TRBJ2-7 and V is TRBV7-9; 8 nucleotides line up with TRBD2. The CDR3 extends over 15 amino acids. With 6 bases clipped from V and 2 bases from J, the junction kept 9 bases outside the gene matches. Germline V lookup: CDR1 SEHNR, CDR2 FQNEAQ (reference sequence). CDR3 protein: CASRGWPGGPYEQYF. CDR3 DNA sequence: TGTGCCAGCAGGGGCTGGCCGGGGGGGCCCTACGAGCAGTACTTC.

This chain links TRBV28 with TRBJ1-1; D uncertain. CDR1 is MDHEN, CDR2 SYDVKM, per germline. The CDR3 consists of 14 residues. The germline V and J ends were trimmed by 2 bases and 3 bases, with 10 bases remaining between them. CDR3 region: CASSLRGRDTEAFF. DNA of the CDR3: TGTGCCAGCAGTTTACGCGGGAGGGACACTGAAGCTTTCTTT.

The chain is built from TRBV29-1 and TRBJ2-3, with a possible D match to TRBD2 (5 bases). Germline-derived CDR1 and CDR2 are SQVTM and ANQGSEA. V dropped 4 bases and J dropped 2 bases, with 16 bases sitting between them. CDR3 length equals 15 residues. DNA of the CDR3: TGCAGCGTTGTTCCGGGATACTCATTCACAGATACGCAGTATTTT. It yields the protein CSVVPGYSFTDTQYF.

This rearrangement joins TRBV9 to TRBJ2-1; perhaps TRBD2 as D (6 bases). Trimming cost V 1 base and J 0 bases, with 11 bases left between them. Per germline, CDR1 SGDLS and CDR2 YYNGEE. The CDR3 runs to 16 residues. Here the CDR3 DNA reads TGTGCCAGCAGCGTATATAGCGGAAGCTCCTACAATGAGCAGTTCTTC. This sequence encodes CASSVYSGSSYNEQFF. The full variable domain, in which reference TRBV9 and TRBJ2-1 provide the parts outside the CDR3, is DSGVTQTPKHLITATGQRVTLRCSPRSGDLSVYWYQQSLDQGLQFLIQYYNGEERAKGNILERFSAQQFPDLHSELNLSSLELGDSALYFCASSVYSGSSYNEQFFGPGTRLTVL.

The chain recombines TRBV7-2 with TRBJ2-3; possibly TRBD2 for D (5 bases). CDR1 SGHTA and CDR2 FQGNSA come from the germline V gene. With 1 base removed from V and 7 bases from J, the gap between germline ends came to 24 bases. This CDR3 has 18 residues. Written as DNA, the CDR3 is TGTGCCAGCAGCTTAGACGGCGGAGGACTTCCCCCCGCGAATACGCAGTATTTT. This encodes CASSLDGGGLPPANTQYF.

The gene calls are TRBV29-1 and TRBJ1-5, with D unclear. CDR3 size: 16 residues. Trimming pared 5 bases from V and 2 bases from J, leaving 19 bases between. From germline, CDR1 is SQVTM and CDR2 ANQGSEA. This chain's CDR3 is CSVTSETPVGNQPQHF. The DNA for the CDR3 is TGCAGCGTTACGTCAGAAACCCCGGTGGGCAATCAGCCCCAGCATTTT.

The gene calls are TRBV5-1 and TRBJ2-1, with 8 bases aligning to TRBD2. Germline lookup yields CDR1 SGHRS and CDR2 YFSETQ. The V segment lost 3 bases and the J segment 4 bases; nucleotides outside the gene matches: 9. The CDR3 is 16 residues long. The CDR3 sequence is CASSYSSGSEYNEQFF. DNA of the CDR3: TGCGCCAGCAGCTACTCGAGCGGGAGTGAATACAATGAGCAGTTCTTC.

The chain recombines TRBV6-6 with TRBJ2-5; D gene unclear. The germline CDR1 and CDR2 sequences are MNHNY and SVGAGI (reference sequence). V gave up 2 bases and J gave up 4 bases, with 11 bases separating them. This CDR3 has 14 residues. Here the CDR3 reads CASSYGGPGETQYF. CDR3 coding DNA: TGTGCCAGCAGTTACGGTGGTCCTGGAGAGACCCAGTACTTC.

The genes are TRBV5-1 and TRBJ1-1, with D possibly being TRBD1 (5 bases). The V and J ends lost 5 bases and 1 base respectively, with 12 bases between them. Germline V gives CDR1 SGHRS, CDR2 YFSETQ. The CDR3 has 14 amino acids. CDR3 nucleotide sequence: TGCGCCAGCAGAACGACAGCGAGGAACACTGAAGCTTTCTTT. This translates into CASRTTARNTEAFF.

As regards this clone: The same CDR3 also results from other DNA sequences found in this sample. CDR3 DNA: TGTGCCAGCCTCAAGAACACTGAAGCTTTCTTT. This gives the protein CASLKNTEAFF. This rearrangement joins TRBV27 to TRBJ1-1; no definite D call. The CDR3 loop spans 11 amino acids. CDR1 and CDR2 (germline): MNHEY, SMNVEV (reference sequence). V lost 8 bases and J lost 1, with 5 bases in between.

The CDR3 sequence is CASSQEGGKPDTQYF. The CDR3 bases are TGCGCCAGCAGCCAGGAAGGCGGGAAACCAGATACGCAGTATTTT. J is TRBJ2-3 and V is TRBV4-1, with a possible D match to TRBD2 (6 bases). V dropped 3 bases and J dropped 4 bases, with 14 bases sitting between them. The CDR3 has 15 residues. Germline V gene data show CDR1 as MGHRA and CDR2 as YSYEKL.

This clone was seen only once. The genes are TRBV11-2 and TRBJ2-7; 9 bases agree with TRBD2. The germline gives CDR1 SGHAT, CDR2 FQNNGV. There are 16 residues in the CDR3. J gave up 5 bases and V 4 bases, and 12 bases lay outside the gene matches. CDR3 loop: CASSSFMSGRSHEQYF. CDR3 DNA: TGTGCCAGCAGCTCCTTCATGAGCGGGAGGTCCCACGAGCAGTACTTC. Together with reference TRBV11-2 and TRBJ2-7, the CDR3 gives the full variable domain: EAGVAQSPRYKIIEKRQSVAFWCNPISGHATLYWYQQILGQGPKLLIQFQNNGVVDDSQLPKDRFSAERLKGVDSTLKIQPAKLEDSAVYLCASSSFMSGRSHEQYFGPGTRLTVT.

The chain recombines TRBV29-1 with TRBJ2-3; TRBD2 agrees at 11 bases. CDR1 is SQVTM, CDR2 ANQGSEA, per germline. With 6 bases clipped from V and 3 bases from J, the junction kept 5 bases outside the gene matches. This CDR3 comprises 14 residues. CDR3 amino acids: CSVTGLAETDTQYF. The CDR3 nucleotides are TGCAGCGTGACGGGACTAGCGGAAACAGATACGCAGTATTTT.

The chain combines TRBV14 with TRBJ1-3, with 9 bases lining up with TRBD1. Germline lookup yields CDR1 SGHDN and CDR2 FVKESK. The V segment lost 8 bases and the J segment 0 bases; nucleotides outside the gene matches: 11. This CDR3 comprises 17 residues. CDR3 protein: CASASGTGTTSGNTIYF. The CDR3 region has the DNA TGTGCCAGCGCATCCGGGACAGGGACGACCTCTGGAAACACCATATATTTT.

The V and J genes are TRBV7-9 and TRBJ2-7; D may be TRBD1 (5 bases). This CDR3 has 13 amino acids. Trimming left V 6 bases short and J 4 bases short, with 13 bases between. CDR1 and CDR2 (germline): SEHNR, FQNEAQ (reference sequence). This CDR3 reads CASSFTRAYEQYF. CDR3 sequence (DNA): TGTGCCAGCAGTTTTACCAGGGCGTACGAGCAGTACTTC.

The chain links TRBV7-9 to TRBJ2-3; TRBD1 matches at 7 bases. Trimming took 6 bases from V and 1 from J; bases not matched to a gene: 10. Per germline, CDR1 SEHNR and CDR2 FQNEAQ (reference sequence). The CDR3 consists of 16 residues. CDR3 in amino acids: CASSPLTGFGTDTQYF. The CDR3 nucleotides are TGTGCCAGCAGTCCCCTGACAGGGTTTGGCACAGATACGCAGTATTTT.

The chain recombines TRBV27 with TRBJ1-1; 7 bases are shared with TRBD1. The trim removed 6 bases at V and 3 bases at J, leaving 4 bases unmatched. Germline V gene data show CDR1 as MNHEY and CDR2 as SMNVEV (reference sequence). The CDR3 sequence is 13 residues long. The CDR3 nucleotides read TGTGCCAGCAGAGGGACAGCCGACACTGAAGCTTTCTTT. It specifies CASRGTADTEAFF.